Given below is one T cell receptor (beta chain) in context. The entry originates in a study of blood T cell repertoires in COVID-19. For the study at large: Sites across the United States, Italy and Spain contributed samples from acute and convalescent COVID-19. The cDNA or gDNA used as material had been derived from T cells, B-cell-depleted T cells, or PBMCs.

Per the original methods: Scientists estimated how many nucleated cells there were by amplifying reference gene primers. Clones were read by immunoSEQ multiplex PCR, and TCRdb kept only the in-frame ones, dropping some. V, J and clone size derive from that table, while D and trimming were established from the DNA sequence. The sample includes some 88,000 clones, approximately 86% of them seen just once. The CDR3 has 12 residues. The ends were cut back, 4 bases at V and 2 bases at J, with 6 bases in the middle. What was sequenced was peripheral blood. The chain carries TRBV12-3 or TRBV12-4 and TRBJ2-7; the D gene is possibly TRBD2 (6 bases). This TCR was sampled from a man aged 55-75 years with acute or convalescent COVID-19. The CDR3 coding sequence is TGTGCCAGCAGTTGGGGGGCCTACGAGCAGTACTTC. Translated, it gives CASSWGAYEQYF.